This T cell receptor (beta chain) was captured by sequencing in a study of post-analysis software for immune sequencing data. V was trimmed by 0 bases and J by 8 bases, leaving 11 bases between them. CDR1 SGHRS and CDR2 YFSETQ come from the germline V gene. The CDR3 totals 13 residues. Points from the study as a whole: Five or six TRBV segments were significantly more frequent in patients than in controls. TRBV5-6, TRBV5-1 and TRBV20-1 were among these segments.

As regards this clonotype: The antigen remains unidentified.

Unique molecular identifiers had been added to the TCR beta cDNA libraries. In TCRdb, the PCR reads were re-called with MiXCR into one record per CDR3 protein. The sample consists of fewer than 850,000 distinct CDR3 sequences, more than 45% of them appearing once. Sample: blood. The chain uses TRBV5-1 and TRBJ1-1, with D possibly matching TRBD1 (5 bases). This sequence was found in a girl aged 10-17 years with multiple sclerosis. The CDR3 loop reads CASSLGGVSEAFF. CDR3 in DNA: TGCGCCAGCAGCTTGGGGGGGGTATCCGAAGCTTTCTTT.